What follows is one TCR beta chain and its context. What it binds is not known. Vbeta (60) and Jbeta (13) primers were used in the PCR. The assay was immunoSEQ multiplex PCR, and TCRdb's table has in-frame clones only and misses some. In all, the sample yields some 41,000 clones. These data come from a study of cytomegalovirus exposure and HLA in healthy donors. Findings and caveats of the study: Most TCR beta V segments were productive about 90% or about 30% of the time in an earlier analysis. More clonal expansion characterized HLA-associated TCR beta chains than equally common others in a later analysis.

The receptor was derived from a man aged 25 to 40 in good health and CMV-seronegative. Sequences were obtained from PBMCs.

The CDR3 here is CATRRLAGVNEQFF. CDR3 coding DNA: TGTGCTACCAGAAGGCTAGCGGGGGTTAATGAGCAGTTCTTC. The rearrangement joins TRBV7-7 to TRBJ2-1; 10 bases align to TRBD2. Germline CDR1 is SSHAT and CDR2 is FNYEAQ (reference sequence). CDR3 length equals 14 residues. Full variable domain (missing parts from reference TRBV7-7 and TRBJ2-1): GAGVSQSPRYKVTKRGQDVTLRCDPISSHATLYWYQQALGQGPEFLTYFNYEAQPDKSGLPSDRFSAERPEGSISTLTIQRTEQRDSAMYRCATRRLAGVNEQFFGPGTRLTVL.